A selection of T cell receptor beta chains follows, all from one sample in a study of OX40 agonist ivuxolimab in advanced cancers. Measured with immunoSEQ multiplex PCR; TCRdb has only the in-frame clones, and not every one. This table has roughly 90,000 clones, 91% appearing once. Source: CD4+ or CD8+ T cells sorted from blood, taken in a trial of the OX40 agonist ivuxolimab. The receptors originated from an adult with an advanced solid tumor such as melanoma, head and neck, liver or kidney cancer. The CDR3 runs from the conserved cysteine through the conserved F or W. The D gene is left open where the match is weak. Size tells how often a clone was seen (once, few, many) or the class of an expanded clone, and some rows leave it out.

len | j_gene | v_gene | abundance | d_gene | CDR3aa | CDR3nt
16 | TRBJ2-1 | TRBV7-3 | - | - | CASSPSSGDSYNEQFF | TGTGCCAGCAGCCCCTCATCGGGGGATTCCTACAATGAGCAGTTCTTC
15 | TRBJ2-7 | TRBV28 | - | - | CASRLGQALFYEQYF | TGTGCCAGCAGGTTGGGGCAGGCGCTATTCTACGAGCAGTACTTC
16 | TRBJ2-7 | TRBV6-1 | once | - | CASSEVTGFDSYEQYF | TGTGCCAGCAGTGAAGTTACGGGGTTCGACTCCTACGAGCAGTACTTC
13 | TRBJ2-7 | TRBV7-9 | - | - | CAEEAARTYEQYF | TGTGCCGAGGAGGCGGCGCGAACCTACGAGCAGTACTTC
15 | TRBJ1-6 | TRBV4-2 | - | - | CASSQEATANSPLHF | TGTGCCAGCAGCCAAGAAGCGACAGCTAATTCACCCCTCCACTTT
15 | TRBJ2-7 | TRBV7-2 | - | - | CASSLGGAGDYEQYF | TGTGCCAGCAGCTTAGGGGGGGCGGGGGACTACGAGCAGTACTTC
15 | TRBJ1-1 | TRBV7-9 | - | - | CASSQRGGKNTEAFF | TGTGCCAGCAGCCAAAGGGGGGGGAAGAACACTGAAGCTTTCTTT
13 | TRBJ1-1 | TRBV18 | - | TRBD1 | CASSPPDRVKAFF | TGTGCCAGCTCACCTCCGGACAGGGTTAAAGCTTTCTTT
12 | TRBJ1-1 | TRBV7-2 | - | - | CASSLLRTEAFF | TGTGCCAGCAGCTTACTGAGGACTGAAGCTTTCTTT
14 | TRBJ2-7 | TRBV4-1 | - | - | CASSLEQGTYEQYF | TGCGCCAGCAGCCTAGAACAGGGAACCTACGAGCAGTACTTC
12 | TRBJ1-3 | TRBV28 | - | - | CASNLGGNTIYF | TGTGCCAGCAACTTAGGGGGAAACACCATATATTTT
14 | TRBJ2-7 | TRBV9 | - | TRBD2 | CASSVAGGGREQYF | TGTGCCAGCAGCGTAGCGGGGGGTGGGAGAGAGCAGTACTTC
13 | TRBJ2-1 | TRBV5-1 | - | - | CASRESPSSEQFF | TGCGCCAGCAGGGAGAGCCCAAGCAGTGAGCAGTTCTTC
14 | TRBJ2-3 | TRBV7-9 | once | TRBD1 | CASSQGGAADTQYF | TGTGCCAGCAGCCAAGGGGGCGCGGCAGATACGCAGTATTTT
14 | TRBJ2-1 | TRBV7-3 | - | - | CASSLGPPGSEQFF | TGTGCCAGCAGCTTAGGGCCCCCGGGGAGTGAGCAGTTCTTC
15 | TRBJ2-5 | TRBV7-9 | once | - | CASSQEVEGHETQYF | TGTGCCAGCAGCCAGGAGGTGGAAGGGCACGAGACCCAGTACTTC
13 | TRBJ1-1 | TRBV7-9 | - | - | CASSAQGAAEAFF | TGTGCCAGCAGCGCACAGGGTGCCGCTGAAGCTTTCTTT
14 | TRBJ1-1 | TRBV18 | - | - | CASSPLRTGTEAFF | TGTGCCAGCTCACCACTGAGGACGGGGACTGAAGCTTTCTTT
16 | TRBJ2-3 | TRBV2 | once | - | CASSAAAVQGTDTQYF | TGTGCCAGCAGTGCCGCGGCGGTACAAGGAACAGATACGCAGTATTTT
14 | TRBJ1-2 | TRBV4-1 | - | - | CASTQGLGNYGYTF | TGCGCCAGCACCCAGGGGCTGGGTAACTATGGCTACACCTTC
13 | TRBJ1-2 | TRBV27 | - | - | CATGPEANYGYTF | TGTGCCACCGGCCCGGAAGCTAACTATGGCTACACCTTC
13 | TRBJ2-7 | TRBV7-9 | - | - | CASSLEDSYEQYF | TGTGCCAGCAGCTTAGAAGACAGCTACGAGCAGTACTTC
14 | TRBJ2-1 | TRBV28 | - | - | CASSSSTGDNEQFF | TGTGCCAGCAGTTCCTCTACGGGCGACAATGAGCAGTTCTTC
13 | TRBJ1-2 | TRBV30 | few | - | CAWSVRQGYGYTF | TGTGCCTGGAGTGTGAGGCAGGGTTATGGCTACACCTTC
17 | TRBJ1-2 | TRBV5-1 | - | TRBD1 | CASSLETGTGWLYGYTF | TGCGCCAGCAGCTTGGAAACCGGGACAGGTTGGCTCTATGGCTACACCTTC
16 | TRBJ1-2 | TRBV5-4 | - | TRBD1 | CASSLILRGLSYGYTF | TGTGCCAGCAGCTTGATTCTGAGGGGGCTTAGCTATGGCTACACCTTC
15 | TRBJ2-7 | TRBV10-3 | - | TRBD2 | CAISARLAGLDEQYF | TGTGCCATCAGTGCCCGACTAGCGGGTCTCGACGAGCAGTACTTC
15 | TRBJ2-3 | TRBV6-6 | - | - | CASSYRQPSTDTQYF | TGTGCCAGCAGTTACCGGCAACCTAGCACAGATACGCAGTATTTT